A few counts support the clone carrying this TCR beta chain. Its matching antigen is unknown. TCRdb used MiXCR to reprocess the reads, holding one entry per CDR3 protein. The table lists about 770,000 distinct CDR3 sequences, 25% to 30% of them singletons. This sample was taken from a study of T cell repertoires in cytomegalovirus infection. About the research overall: Based on public TCR beta signatures, there were indications of CMV infection and of a matching HLA type.

General study findings and limits: The ex vivo response was dominated by HLA-C-restricted CMV-specific TCR beta clonotypes.

There are 14 residues in the CDR3. V shed 2 bases and J shed 1 base, with 10 bases lying between them. CDR1 and CDR2 from the germline V gene are SGHKS and YYEKEE (reference sequence). The sequence was collected from a human donor in good health (CMV status not recorded). Some clones in this sample may be carry-over from other donors' samples. V usage is TRBV5-5 and J usage is TRBJ2-7; no definite D call. The sequencing here drew on cultured CD8+ T cells from PBMCs, taken from culture after CMV antigen stimulation. In DNA, the CDR3 is TGTGCCAGCAGCTTCGGCAGGTTTTCCTACGAGCAGTACTTC. This sequence encodes CASSFGRFSYEQYF.